The entry below describes one T cell receptor beta chain. What it binds is unknown. After removal of 6 bases from V and 0 bases from J, the junction contained 4 bases not matched to a gene. Germline CDR1 is LNHDA and CDR2 is SQIVND (reference sequence). This CDR3 is 15 amino acids long. These data belong to a study of OX40 agonist ivuxolimab in advanced cancers. Across the whole study: Each dose-escalation patient presented with hepatocellular carcinoma, melanoma, renal cell or head and neck cancer. Study-level findings and limits: At doses 0.1 to 3.0 mg/kg, CD4+ and CD8+ clones expanded. Patients who responded partially at 0.1-3.0 mg/kg showed clonal expansion ranking among the lowest.

Assay used: immunoSEQ multiplex PCR; TCRdb lists only in-frame clones, some missing. Of nearly 80,000 clones in the sample, 90% were seen once. This sample comprised CD4+ or CD8+ T cells sorted from blood, obtained in a trial of the OX40 agonist ivuxolimab. This clonotype originated in an adult with an advanced solid tumor such as melanoma, head and neck, liver or kidney cancer. The chain has TRBV19 and TRBJ2-1; TRBD2 agrees at 8 bases. CDR3 DNA sequence: TGTGCCAGTAGACAGCGGGGGAGCTCCTACAATGAGCAGTTCTTC. This codes for CASRQRGSSYNEQFF.